A single T cell receptor (beta chain) is shown here with its context. The antigen is unknown. The CDR3 loop spans 13 amino acids. Germline values: CDR1 SGHRS, CDR2 YFSETQ. The J segment lost 1 base and the V segment lost 5 bases, leaving 3 bases of the junction unmatched. The treatment here: oral pan-JAK inhibitor, 5-10 mg twice daily. The data were taken from a study of CD8+ T cells in alopecia areata. Points from the study as a whole: A great number of expanded lesional clones endured in scalp and blood during tofacitinib.

Sequencing relied on a cDNA template that was reverse transcribed from extracted RNA. Sequenced by immunoSEQ multiplex PCR; TCRdb stores in-frame clones only, minus some. The table lists 110,000 or so clones, approximately 55% of them singletons, with around 3.4% in the top ten. The V call is TRBV5-1, the J call TRBJ2-7; TRBD1 aligns across 7 bases. This clonotype was obtained from a human donor with alopecia areata. Here the sequenced sample was CD4+ T cells sorted from blood, taken at week 24, from a patient treated with tofacitinib. CDR3 residues: CASRRTGSYEQYF. CDR3 DNA sequence: TGCGCCAGCAGGCGGACAGGTTCCTACGAGCAGTACTTC.